This TCR beta chain came from a study of human T cells and chemical hapten exposure listed by TCRdb under 2021. Concerning the study at large: For sensitization, 2% DPC in acetone was applied to a roughly 2 cm by roughly 2 cm area of upper inner arm skin. Throughout the study period of roughly 24 weeks, patients also received therapeutic DPC doses to the scalp every week. Patch testing on the upper back used Finn chambers containing 0.01% DPC, with scoring done after 6 days according to International Contact Dermatitis Research Group standards. Most of the patients in the cohort were female, and the cohort covered alopecia areata with under or over 50% scalp involvement, alopecia totalis and alopecia universalis. Libraries were combined into a pool for sequencing, and differences in TCR yield between samples came mainly from small differences in library volumes within the pool. In alopecia patients, the study followed how the peripheral blood TCR repertoire changed in vivo over primary and secondary sensitization to diphenylcyclopropenone (DPC), a hapten. Blood samples were taken from patients before sensitization (week 0) and then at 2, 6 and about 24 weeks after DPC sensitization. Nearly 30 alopecia patients provided blood for TCR sequencing at one to four time points (pre-sensitization, 2, 6 and 24 weeks). Overall results and qualifications from the work: DPC sensitization did not change how many TCRs were above 1 in 1000 frequency, and no evidence was found of alterations in global repertoire structure. Because all patients had alopecia, a presumed autoimmune disease, the immune response of the patients might differ from that of healthy individuals. After repeated subsampling, the strength of the expansion versus patch-test correlation and the threshold at which it became significant changed. Significantly more large CDR3 similarity clusters were formed by expanded TCRs than by pre-sensitization or healthy control sets, consistent with antigen-driven responses. Patch test score correlated positively with the number of PT1 expanded TCRs, reaching significance at thresholds 8, 16 and 32 but not at 4.

This clonotype was detected ten times or more. Its recognized antigen is unknown. No much larger clone exists at a distance of one base, and base qualities are not known. The time point label, read with the paper, signifies: patch test 2, 6 weeks after DPC sensitization. According to the study, the label for this sample's treatment or condition signals: therapeutic diphenylcyclopropenone sensitization with weekly scalp DPC. Blood at each patch-test visit was drawn before the patch test was applied. Patients were considered eligible if aged 18 to 70, diagnosed with alopecia and deemed suitable for DPC therapy, and patients were excluded if pregnant. Total RNA was isolated from unfractionated whole blood collected in Tempus Blood RNA tubes. The library was built by means of RACE. The instrument given in TCRdb is NextSeq 500. During library preparation, unique molecular identifiers were attached to individual cDNA molecules so that TCRs could be counted quantitatively and reproducibly. For every blood RNA sample, sequencing covered both the TCR alpha and TCR beta chains. The study's own analysis went as follows. A median of around 96,000 TCRs per sample was observed, with a range of roughly 23,224 to 700,000. V, J and CDR3 annotation of the TCR reads was carried out using the Decombinator software suite. For PS versus PT1 abundance plots, all samples were subsampled to the same number of TCRs (28,000). Expanded TCRs were defined as absent before sensitization and observed at least eight times at the 2-week time point. In-frame beta chains were kept once TCRdb had trimmed the public reads at Q25 with fastp and called clones with MiXCR. Entries are consolidated by CDR3 protein sequence, retaining the most common genes and DNA. TCRdb assigned the V and J calls; the authors' analysis was not used. A total of 80,000 to 95,000 distinct CDR3 sequences appear in this sample, roughly 11% of them only once. Clones ranked in the top ten supply over 2% of the sample.

The clonotype originates from a man in his forties with alopecia areata. Some clones in this sample may be carry-over from other donors' samples. The sample here was whole blood, taken in connection with sensitization to the hapten diphenylcyclopropenone (DPC).

The DNA sequence follows: TGTGCCAGCAGTTTACGGACAGGTAGCAATCAGCCCCAGCATTTT. It translates as CASSLRTGSNQPQHF. Rearrangement joined TRBV12-3 or TRBV12-4 to TRBJ1-5; 7 nucleotides in the junction match TRBD1. Including cysteine and phenylalanine, the CDR3 has 15 amino acids. This entry keeps only the CDR3 DNA: 45 bases, framed from base 1. At the junction V is shortened by 2 bases and J by 0 bases; bases outside the gene matches: 1.